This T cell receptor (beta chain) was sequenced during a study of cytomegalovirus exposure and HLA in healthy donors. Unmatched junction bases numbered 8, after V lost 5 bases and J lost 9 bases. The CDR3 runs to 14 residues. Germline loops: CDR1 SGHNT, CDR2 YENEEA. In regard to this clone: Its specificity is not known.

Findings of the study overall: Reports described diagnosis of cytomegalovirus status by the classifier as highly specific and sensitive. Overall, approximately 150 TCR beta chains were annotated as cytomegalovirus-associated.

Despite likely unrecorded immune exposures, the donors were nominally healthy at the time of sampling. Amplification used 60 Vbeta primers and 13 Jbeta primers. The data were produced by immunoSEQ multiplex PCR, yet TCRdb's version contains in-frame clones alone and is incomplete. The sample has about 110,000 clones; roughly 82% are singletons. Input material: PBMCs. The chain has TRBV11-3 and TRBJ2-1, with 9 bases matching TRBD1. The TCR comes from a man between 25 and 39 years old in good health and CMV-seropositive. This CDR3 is CASSVRRQGGEQFF. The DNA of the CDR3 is TGTGCCAGCAGCGTTAGAAGACAGGGGGGTGAGCAGTTCTTC.